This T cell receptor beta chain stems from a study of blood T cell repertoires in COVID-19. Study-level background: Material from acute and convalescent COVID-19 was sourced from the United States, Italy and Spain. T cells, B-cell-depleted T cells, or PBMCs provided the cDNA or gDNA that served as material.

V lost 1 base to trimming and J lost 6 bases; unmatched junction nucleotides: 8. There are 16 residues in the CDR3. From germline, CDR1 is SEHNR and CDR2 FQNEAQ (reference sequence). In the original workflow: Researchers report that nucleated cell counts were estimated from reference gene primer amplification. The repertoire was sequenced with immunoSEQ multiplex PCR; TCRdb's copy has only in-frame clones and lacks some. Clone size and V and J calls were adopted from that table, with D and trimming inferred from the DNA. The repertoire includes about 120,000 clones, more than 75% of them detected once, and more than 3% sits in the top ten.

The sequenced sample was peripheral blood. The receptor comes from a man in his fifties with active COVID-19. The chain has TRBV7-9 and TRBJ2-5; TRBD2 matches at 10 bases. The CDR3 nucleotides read TGTGCCAGCAGCTTAGACGAGCGGGGGGGCTGGAAGACCCAGTACTTC. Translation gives CASSLDERGGWKTQYF.